The 20 T cell receptor beta chains presented below share a single source sample, sequenced in a study of T cells in Graves' hyperthyroidism and ophthalmopathy. Amplified regions were TCR beta CDR3 sequences from RNA transcripts. HTBI primers were the set used in a first-round RT-PCR of the TCR CDR3. TCRdb redid the calling of the multiplex PCR reads with MiXCR, one entry per CDR3 protein. The sample has around 660,000 distinct CDR3 sequences, less than 45% seen once. Sequencing used peripheral blood or thyroid tissue (not recorded which). These receptors came from an adult man with Graves' disease, either hyperthyroidism or ophthalmopathy (not recorded which).

The chain has TRBV7-9 and TRBJ1-2, with 12 bases identical to TRBD1. J was trimmed by 4 bases and V by 5 bases; bases with no gene match: 8. The V gene's germline CDR1 is SEHNR and CDR2 FQNEAQ (reference sequence). The CDR3 has 16 amino acids. CDR3 region: CASSPSGTGGIYGYTF. DNA of the CDR3: TGTGCCAGCAGCCCTTCCGGGACAGGGGGCATCTATGGCTACACCTTC.

Concerning this clonotype: Since a much larger clone is just one base distant, this may be a read error. The chain couples TRBV15 to TRBJ2-5; TRBD1 might be the D (7 bases). The CDR3 sequence is 15 residues long. Germline V lookup: CDR1 LNHNV, CDR2 YYDKDF (reference sequence). Deletions cut 3 bases from V and 4 bases from J, with 15 bases between. The CDR3 spells CATSSRQGGPETQYF. CDR3 DNA sequence: TGTGCCACCAGCAGTCGACAGGGAGGACCAGAGACCCAGTACTTC.

The CDR3, as DNA: TGTGCCAGCAGTGACAGGGGGCGAAATCAGCCCCAGCATTTT. Translating gives CASSDRGRNQPQHF. The chain links TRBV2 to TRBJ1-5; 8 positions agree with TRBD1. CDR1 and CDR2 (germline): SNHLY, FYNNEI. The CDR3 is 14 amino acids. After removal of 3 bases from V and 4 bases from J, the junction contained 2 bases not matched to a gene.

Comment on this clonotype: At one end the junction does not follow the germline gene, possibly because of a read error. The gene calls are TRBV10-3 and TRBJ2-5; no definite D call. Germline-derived CDR1 and CDR2 are ENHRY and SYGVKD. The CDR3 is made up of 14 amino acids. The CDR3 coding sequence is TGTGCCAGCAGTGCTAGAGATCCCGGAGAGACCCAGTACTTC. Protein product: CASSARDPGETQYF.

As to this clonotype: Just one base apart from a much larger clone, this may be a read error. The J gene is TRBJ1-4, the V gene TRBV20-1, with D tentatively TRBD1 (5 bases). The ends were cut back, 1 base at V and 5 bases at J, with 11 bases in the middle. Per the germline V gene, CDR1 is DFQATT and CDR2 is SNEGSKA (reference sequence). This CDR3 is 14 amino acids long. The chain's CDR3 is CSARVDSKNEKLFF. In DNA form, the CDR3 reads TGCAGTGCTAGAGTAGACAGTAAGAATGAAAAACTGTTTTTT.

The V call is TRBV5-1, the J call TRBJ2-2, with D tentatively TRBD1 or TRBD2 (5 bases each). Trimming took 4 bases from V and 6 from J, leaving 16 bases between them. Germline CDR1 SGHRS, CDR2 YFSETQ. CDR3 length: 15 residues. In nucleotides, the CDR3 is TGCGCCAGCAGCCGGGACGCAGGGATCGCCGGGGAGCTGTTTTTT. It yields the protein CASSRDAGIAGELFF.

V and J are TRBV20-1 and TRBJ1-5, with 7 bases fitting TRBD1. Unmatched junction bases numbered 14, after V lost 6 bases and J lost 6 bases. The CDR3 has 15 residues. Per germline, CDR1 DFQATT and CDR2 SNEGSKA (reference sequence). Written as DNA, the CDR3 is TGCAGTGCAGCGTCCGGGGCAGGGGGAAGTCAGCCCCAGCATTTT. Amino acids: CSAASGAGGSQPQHF.

V is TRBV19 and J is TRBJ2-6; no reliable D call. The CDR3 sequence is 18 residues long. Trimming left V 3 bases short and J 3 bases short, with 18 bases between. CDR1 LNHDA and CDR2 SQIVND come from the germline V gene (reference sequence). Here the CDR3 reads CASSIVGRTGYGANVLTF. Here the CDR3 DNA reads TGTGCCAGTAGTATTGTTGGCAGAACCGGCTATGGGGCCAACGTCCTGACTTTC.

The chain uses TRBV20-1 and TRBJ1-5, with 7 bases that match TRBD1. The CDR3 extends over 14 amino acids. The V gene end was trimmed by 5 bases and the J gene end by 4 bases; junction bases not matched to a gene: 8. Germline values: CDR1 DFQATT, CDR2 SNEGSKA (reference sequence). CDR3 sequence reads: CSAFSTGSNQPQHF. The CDR3 nucleotides read TGCAGTGCTTTCTCGACAGGGTCGAATCAGCCCCAGCATTTT.

This clonotype was counted between two and nine times. This chain joins TRBV6-5 and TRBJ2-7, with 7 bases that match TRBD1. Germline V CDR1 and CDR2: MNHEY, SVGAGI. The CDR3 totals 14 residues. Trimming cost V 5 bases and J 3 bases; bases outside gene matches: 7. The DNA of the CDR3 is TGTGCCAGCAGTCTGACAGGGAACCGCTACGAGCAGTACTTC. Residues: CASSLTGNRYEQYF.

The rearrangement uses TRBV24-1 and TRBJ1-2; possible D gene TRBD1, 6 bases. The V and J ends lost 3 bases and 5 bases respectively, with 15 bases between them. In germline, CDR1 is KGHDR, CDR2 SFDVKD. This CDR3 contains 15 residues. This CDR3 is CATSDPTGTQYGYTF. CDR3 coding DNA: TGTGCCACCAGTGATCCAACAGGGACGCAATATGGCTACACCTTC.

Comment on this clonotype: A read error may account for a junction end that differs from germline. The chain uses TRBV6-5 and TRBJ2-7; D gene ambiguous. This CDR3 contains 13 residues. Germline V CDR1 and CDR2: MNHEY, SVGAGI. For the CDR3, the DNA is TGTGCCATCAGTGAAGGGAACGCAGACGAGCAGTACTTC. The encoded protein is CAISEGNADEQYF.

The chain is built from TRBV7-2 and TRBJ1-5; no clear D. This CDR3 has 13 residues. Trimming removed 3 bases at V and 7 bases at J, with 10 bases between. Germline V gene sequence: CDR1 SGHTA, CDR2 FQGNSA. CDR3 in DNA: TGTGCCAGCAGCTTGTACCAGCTCCAGCCCCAGCATTTT. This gives the protein CASSLYQLQPQHF.

This clonotype was counted at least ten times. V and J are TRBV10-2 and TRBJ1-6, with TRBD1 matching over 8 bases. The CDR3 totals 14 residues. V was clipped by 6 bases and J by 7 bases; unmatched bases: 5. The germline gives CDR1 WSHSY, CDR2 SAAADI. In DNA, the CDR3 is TGCGCCAGCAGGGCGACAGGGGAAAATTCACCCCTCCACTTT. This codes for CASRATGENSPLHF.

This clonotype came up many times. The chain employs TRBV29-1 and TRBJ2-2; 9 bases align to TRBD2. The trim removed 6 bases at V and 3 bases at J, leaving 8 bases unmatched. This CDR3 has 15 amino acids. CDR1 is SQVTM, CDR2 ANQGSEA, per germline. The CDR3 loop is CSVVAGVKYTGELFF. In DNA, the CDR3 is TGCAGCGTGGTAGCGGGGGTAAAGTACACCGGGGAGCTGTTTTTT.

The chain employs TRBV19 and TRBJ1-1; D might be TRBD1 (6 bases). In germline, CDR1 is LNHDA, CDR2 SQIVND (reference sequence). Between the trimmed V and J ends, which lost 3 bases and 4 bases, there was a span of 15 bases. CDR3 length: 15 residues. The CDR3 nucleotides read TGTGCCAGTAGTATTTTTCCAGGGGAAAGCACTGAAGCTTTCTTT. Its translation is CASSIFPGESTEAFF.

The chain recombines TRBV9 with TRBJ1-2; D might be TRBD1 (5 bases). The CDR3 spans 13 residues. Trimming removed 3 bases at V and 6 bases at J, with 12 bases between. Germline V gene sequence: CDR1 SGDLS, CDR2 YYNGEE. The CDR3 DNA reads as TGTGCCAGCAGCGGGAGACAGATGGATGGCTACACCTTC. Protein: CASSGRQMDGYTF.

As regards this clonotype: It is likely a read error, because the conserved phenylalanine at the end of the CDR3 is missing. Because the CDR3's place on the DNA is in doubt, the DNA is left out and the CDR3 is given as listed by TCRdb. The chain employs TRBV29-1 and TRBJ1-2; the table's D call, TRBD1, was not checked against the DNA. Germline lookup yields CDR1 SQVTM and CDR2 ANQGSEA. Termini included, the CDR3 measures 9 amino acids. The CDR3 protein is CSVGTGDTY.

This clonotype was found a few times. The rearrangement joins TRBV25-1 to TRBJ2-7; 10 nucleotides align to TRBD1. V trimming: 8 bases; J trimming: 4 bases; junction bases outside the gene matches: 5. This CDR3 has 13 amino acids. Germline CDR1 is MGHDK and CDR2 is SYGVNS. The CDR3 reads CASRDRGGYEQYF. As DNA, the CDR3 is TGTGCCAGCCGGGACAGGGGAGGTTACGAGCAGTACTTC.

V and J are TRBV10-2 and TRBJ2-7; the D gene is possibly TRBD1 (7 bases). CDR1 WSHSY and CDR2 SAAADI come from the germline V gene. With 6 bases removed from V and 6 bases from J, the gap between germline ends came to 24 bases. The CDR3 contains 16 residues. In DNA, the CDR3 is TGCGCCAGCAGCCAAGACGCTGACAGGGAGGTGTCCGAGCAGTACTTC. Protein sequence: CASSQDADREVSEQYF.